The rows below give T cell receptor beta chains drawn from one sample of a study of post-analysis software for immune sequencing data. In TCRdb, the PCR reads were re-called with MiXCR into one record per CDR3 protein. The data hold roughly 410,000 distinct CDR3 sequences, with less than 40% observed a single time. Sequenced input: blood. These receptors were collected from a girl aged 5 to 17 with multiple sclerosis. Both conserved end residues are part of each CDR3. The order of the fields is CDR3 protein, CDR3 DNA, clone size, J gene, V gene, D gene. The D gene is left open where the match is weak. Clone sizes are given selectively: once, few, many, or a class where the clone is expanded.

CASSRGESDRANTGELFF,TGTGCCAGCAGCCGGGGGGAAAGTGACAGGGCGAACACCGGGGAGCTGTTTTTT,NA,TRBJ2-2,TRBV11-2,NA
CASSLRGQSYEQYF,TGTGCCAGCAGCTTAAGAGGACAGTCCTACGAGCAGTACTTC,many,TRBJ2-7,TRBV7-8,NA
CASSARGGDEQFF,TGTGCCAGCAGTGCCAGGGGCGGGGATGAGCAGTTCTTC,NA,TRBJ2-1,TRBV12-3/TRBV12-4,NA
CAISGPDRERHNEQFF,TGTGCCATCAGTGGGCCGGACAGGGAACGACACAATGAGCAGTTCTTC,NA,TRBJ2-1,TRBV10-3,TRBD1
CSARFTGNTEAFF,TGCAGTGCTAGATTCACAGGGAACACTGAAGCTTTCTTT,NA,TRBJ1-1,TRBV20-1,NA
CASSLARDQPQHF,TGTGCCAGCAGCTTGGCAAGGGATCAGCCCCAGCATTTT,few,TRBJ1-5,TRBV5-5,NA
CASSEPGMEETQYF,TGCGCCAGCAGTGAGCCAGGGATGGAGGAGACCCAGTACTTC,NA,TRBJ2-5,TRBV10-2,NA
CASSITSMNTEAFF,TGCGCCAGCAGCATTACAAGTATGAACACTGAAGCTTTCTTT,NA,TRBJ1-1,TRBV5-1,NA
CASSPGGAANTEAFF,TGTGCCAGCAGCCCTGGGGGGGCTGCGAACACTGAAGCTTTCTTT,NA,TRBJ1-1,TRBV7-3,NA
CASSLGGFGEQYF,TGTGCCAGCAGTTTGGGTGGGTTCGGGGAGCAGTACTTC,few,TRBJ2-4,TRBV12-3/TRBV12-4,NA
CASSPKADNTGELFF,TGTGCCAGCAGCCCGAAGGCAGACAACACCGGGGAGCTGTTTTTT,NA,TRBJ2-2,TRBV7-9,NA
CASSSLRTGGIYEQYF,TGTGCCAGCAGTTCCTTAAGGACAGGGGGCATCTACGAGCAGTACTTC,NA,TRBJ2-7,TRBV6-5,TRBD1
CASSSRQGPNEQYF,TGTGCCAGCAGCTCCAGACAGGGACCGAACGAGCAGTACTTC,NA,TRBJ2-7,TRBV7-2,TRBD1
CSVHLAGGPDTQYF,TGCAGCGTCCATTTAGCGGGAGGACCAGATACGCAGTATTTT,NA,TRBJ2-3,TRBV29-1,TRBD2
CASSEQGYEQYF,TGTGCCAGCAGTGAACAGGGCTACGAGCAGTACTTC,many,TRBJ2-7,TRBV6-1,NA
CASSLGLAGLQETQFF,TGTGCCAGCAGCTTGGGACTAGCGGGCCTCCAAGAGACCCAGTTCTTC,once,TRBJ2-1,TRBV5-6,TRBD2
CSALGTNQETQYF,TGCAGTGCGCTCGGGACTAATCAAGAGACCCAGTACTTC,many,TRBJ2-5,TRBV20-1,TRBD2
CASSFGQAQPQHF,TGTGCCAGCAGTTTTGGGCAGGCACAGCCCCAGCATTTT,NA,TRBJ1-5,TRBV27,NA
CASSLEAGVNYGYTF,TGTGCCAGTAGCTTAGAAGCGGGAGTCAACTATGGCTACACCTTC,NA,TRBJ1-2,TRBV7-6,NA
CATSRVEVGLESLEAFF,TGTGCCACCAGCAGAGTAGAGGTCGGTTTAGAGTCCCTTGAAGCTTTCTTT,NA,TRBJ1-1,TRBV15,NA
CASSGRTFTDTQYF,TGTGCCAGCAGTGGAAGGACTTTCACAGATACGCAGTATTTT,few,TRBJ2-3,TRBV2,NA
CASSQDGQGAISYEQYF,TGTGCCAGCAGCCAAGATGGACAGGGGGCGATTTCCTACGAGCAGTACTTC,few,TRBJ2-7,TRBV4-2,TRBD1
CASSSGTGLNQPQHF,TGTGCCAGCAGCTCGGGGACAGGGCTAAATCAGCCCCAGCATTTT,few,TRBJ1-5,TRBV7-9,TRBD1
CSVSGRDAFSGANVLTF,TGCAGCGTTAGTGGTCGGGACGCCTTCTCTGGGGCCAACGTCCTGACTTTC,few,TRBJ2-6,TRBV29-1,NA
CASSAGQGESTETQYF,TGTGCCAGCAGCGCCGGACAGGGGGAGAGTACGGAGACCCAGTACTTC,few,TRBJ2-5,TRBV7-9,TRBD1
CASRTSGGRVFF,TGTGCCAGCAGAACCAGCGGGGGAAGGGTGTTCTTC,NA,TRBJ2-1,TRBV28,TRBD2
CASSLEPGSPYEQYF,TGCGCCAGCAGCTTGGAACCAGGGAGTCCTTACGAGCAGTACTTC,NA,TRBJ2-7,TRBV5-1,NA
CASRTGGGAVEQFF,TGTGCCAGCAGAACCGGAGGGGGGGCTGTTGAGCAGTTCTTC,few,TRBJ2-1,TRBV12-3/TRBV12-4,NA
CASSPLGSGTGRDNEQFF,TGTGCCAGCAGCCCCCTAGGCAGCGGGACAGGAAGGGACAATGAGCAGTTCTTC,NA,TRBJ2-1,TRBV3-1,NA
CASSPADSLLYGYTF,TGTGCCAGCAGTCCGGCGGACAGTCTATTGTATGGCTACACCTTC,NA,TRBJ1-2,TRBV12-3/TRBV12-4,NA
CSASDRGRADNEQFF,TGCAGTGCTAGCGACAGGGGGCGGGCAGACAATGAGCAGTTCTTC,NA,TRBJ2-1,TRBV20-1,TRBD1
CASSQGPEVFF,TGCGCCAGCAGCCAAGGACCGGAGGTGTTCTTC,many,TRBJ2-1,TRBV4-1,NA
CASSEQATGYGYTF,TGTGCCAGCAGTGAACAGGCCACCGGCTATGGCTACACCTTC,NA,TRBJ1-2,TRBV2,NA
CASTQGVGSNQPQHF,TGTGCCAGCACCCAAGGGGTGGGGAGCAATCAGCCCCAGCATTTT,NA,TRBJ1-5,TRBV12-3/TRBV12-4,NA
CSVRTVRGFNEQYF,TGCAGCGTTCGGACAGTGAGGGGGTTTAACGAGCAGTACTTC,few,TRBJ2-7,TRBV29-1,NA
CASRPWRVMDSPLHF,TGTGCCAGTAGGCCCTGGCGGGTAATGGATTCACCCCTCCACTTT,NA,TRBJ1-6,TRBV19,NA
CASSYRRRDTDTQYF,TGTGCCAGCAGCTATCGACGGAGAGACACAGATACGCAGTATTTT,few,TRBJ2-3,TRBV7-9,NA
CASGISANVAGSETQYF,TGTGCTAGTGGCATATCCGCGAACGTAGCGGGGTCAGAGACCCAGTACTTC,NA,TRBJ2-5,TRBV12-5,TRBD2
CSARDRTPAGNEQFF,TGCAGTGCTAGAGATAGGACCCCGGCGGGCAATGAGCAGTTCTTC,NA,TRBJ2-1,TRBV20-1,NA
CAIRKEGGNIQYF,TGTGCCATCAGGAAGGAGGGTGGGAACATTCAGTACTTC,few,TRBJ2-4,TRBV10-3,NA
CASSFQPSSYEQYF,TGTGCCAGCAGTTTTCAACCAAGCTCCTACGAGCAGTACTTC,NA,TRBJ2-7,TRBV12-3/TRBV12-4,NA
CASSLGQSYEQYF,TGTGCCAGCAGTTTGGGACAGTCCTACGAGCAGTACTTC,many,TRBJ2-7,TRBV12-3/TRBV12-4,TRBD1
CASSFSLSGDQETQYF,TGTGCCAGCAGTTTCTCCCTTAGCGGGGACCAAGAGACCCAGTACTTC,few,TRBJ2-5,TRBV12-3/TRBV12-4,TRBD2
CASSSAGSSYNEQFF,TGTGCCAGCAGCTCCGCAGGGAGCTCCTACAATGAGCAGTTCTTC,few,TRBJ2-1,TRBV5-1,NA
CASSLGALNADTQYF,TGTGCCAGCAGCTTAGGGGCACTCAATGCGGATACGCAGTATTTT,NA,TRBJ2-3,TRBV13,NA
CASSMATGGSYEQYF,TGTGCCAGCAGTATGGCAACAGGGGGCTCCTACGAGCAGTACTTC,NA,TRBJ2-7,TRBV12-3/TRBV12-4,TRBD1
CASSYRLDYEQYF,TGTGCCAGCAGTTACAGGCTAGACTACGAGCAGTACTTC,NA,TRBJ2-7,TRBV6-5,NA
CASSPGSKETQYF,TGTGCCAGCAGCCCAGGGAGCAAAGAGACCCAGTACTTC,many,TRBJ2-5,TRBV5-4,NA
CSARGWVRKGYEQYF,TGCAGTGCTAGGGGTTGGGTAAGAAAGGGCTACGAGCAGTACTTC,NA,TRBJ2-7,TRBV20-1,NA
CSAIQGPYNEQFF,TGCAGTGCTATCCAGGGTCCGTACAATGAGCAGTTCTTC,many,TRBJ2-1,TRBV20-1,NA
CASSFDQLRSYNSPLHF,TGTGCCAGCAGCTTCGATCAGCTACGCTCCTATAATTCACCCCTCCACTTT,NA,TRBJ1-6,TRBV7-2,NA
CASSSSGGGTDTQYF,TGTGCCAGCAGCTCTAGCGGGGGGGGCACAGATACGCAGTATTTT,NA,TRBJ2-3,TRBV5-6,TRBD2
CSARKGGLSTDTQYF,TGCAGTGCTAGGAAGGGGGGCCTTAGCACAGATACGCAGTATTTT,few,TRBJ2-3,TRBV20-1,NA